This T cell receptor (beta chain) was captured by sequencing in a study of T cell repertoires in cytomegalovirus infection. In the study overall: Recently identified HLA-C-restricted and well-studied HLA-B-restricted CMV epitopes were used. From public TCR beta signatures came an indication of both CMV infection and matching HLA type. Regarding the study as a whole: There were HLA-C-restricted CMV-specific TCR beta clonotypes dominating the ex vivo response. Summed frequency of public TCR beta families distinguished CMV carriers with the relevant HLA.

TCRdb ran MiXCR on the reads and lists one entry per CDR3 protein. This table holds a few hundred thousand distinct CDR3 sequences, 35% to 50% found once. A word on this clonotype: Its antigen remains unidentified.

CDR1 is MNHEY, CDR2 SVGAGI, per germline. Trimming pared 6 bases from V and 5 bases from J, leaving 14 bases between. This CDR3 is built from 14 residues. This chain links TRBV6-5 with TRBJ2-1; no reliable D call. The sequenced sample was cultured PBMCs, obtained from culture after CMV antigen stimulation. The clonotype was recovered from a human donor in good health (CMV status not recorded). Some clones in this sample may be carry-over from other donors' samples. This CDR3 is CASRKTSWDNEQFF. CDR3 nucleotides: TGTGCCAGCAGAAAGACAAGTTGGGACAATGAGCAGTTCTTC.